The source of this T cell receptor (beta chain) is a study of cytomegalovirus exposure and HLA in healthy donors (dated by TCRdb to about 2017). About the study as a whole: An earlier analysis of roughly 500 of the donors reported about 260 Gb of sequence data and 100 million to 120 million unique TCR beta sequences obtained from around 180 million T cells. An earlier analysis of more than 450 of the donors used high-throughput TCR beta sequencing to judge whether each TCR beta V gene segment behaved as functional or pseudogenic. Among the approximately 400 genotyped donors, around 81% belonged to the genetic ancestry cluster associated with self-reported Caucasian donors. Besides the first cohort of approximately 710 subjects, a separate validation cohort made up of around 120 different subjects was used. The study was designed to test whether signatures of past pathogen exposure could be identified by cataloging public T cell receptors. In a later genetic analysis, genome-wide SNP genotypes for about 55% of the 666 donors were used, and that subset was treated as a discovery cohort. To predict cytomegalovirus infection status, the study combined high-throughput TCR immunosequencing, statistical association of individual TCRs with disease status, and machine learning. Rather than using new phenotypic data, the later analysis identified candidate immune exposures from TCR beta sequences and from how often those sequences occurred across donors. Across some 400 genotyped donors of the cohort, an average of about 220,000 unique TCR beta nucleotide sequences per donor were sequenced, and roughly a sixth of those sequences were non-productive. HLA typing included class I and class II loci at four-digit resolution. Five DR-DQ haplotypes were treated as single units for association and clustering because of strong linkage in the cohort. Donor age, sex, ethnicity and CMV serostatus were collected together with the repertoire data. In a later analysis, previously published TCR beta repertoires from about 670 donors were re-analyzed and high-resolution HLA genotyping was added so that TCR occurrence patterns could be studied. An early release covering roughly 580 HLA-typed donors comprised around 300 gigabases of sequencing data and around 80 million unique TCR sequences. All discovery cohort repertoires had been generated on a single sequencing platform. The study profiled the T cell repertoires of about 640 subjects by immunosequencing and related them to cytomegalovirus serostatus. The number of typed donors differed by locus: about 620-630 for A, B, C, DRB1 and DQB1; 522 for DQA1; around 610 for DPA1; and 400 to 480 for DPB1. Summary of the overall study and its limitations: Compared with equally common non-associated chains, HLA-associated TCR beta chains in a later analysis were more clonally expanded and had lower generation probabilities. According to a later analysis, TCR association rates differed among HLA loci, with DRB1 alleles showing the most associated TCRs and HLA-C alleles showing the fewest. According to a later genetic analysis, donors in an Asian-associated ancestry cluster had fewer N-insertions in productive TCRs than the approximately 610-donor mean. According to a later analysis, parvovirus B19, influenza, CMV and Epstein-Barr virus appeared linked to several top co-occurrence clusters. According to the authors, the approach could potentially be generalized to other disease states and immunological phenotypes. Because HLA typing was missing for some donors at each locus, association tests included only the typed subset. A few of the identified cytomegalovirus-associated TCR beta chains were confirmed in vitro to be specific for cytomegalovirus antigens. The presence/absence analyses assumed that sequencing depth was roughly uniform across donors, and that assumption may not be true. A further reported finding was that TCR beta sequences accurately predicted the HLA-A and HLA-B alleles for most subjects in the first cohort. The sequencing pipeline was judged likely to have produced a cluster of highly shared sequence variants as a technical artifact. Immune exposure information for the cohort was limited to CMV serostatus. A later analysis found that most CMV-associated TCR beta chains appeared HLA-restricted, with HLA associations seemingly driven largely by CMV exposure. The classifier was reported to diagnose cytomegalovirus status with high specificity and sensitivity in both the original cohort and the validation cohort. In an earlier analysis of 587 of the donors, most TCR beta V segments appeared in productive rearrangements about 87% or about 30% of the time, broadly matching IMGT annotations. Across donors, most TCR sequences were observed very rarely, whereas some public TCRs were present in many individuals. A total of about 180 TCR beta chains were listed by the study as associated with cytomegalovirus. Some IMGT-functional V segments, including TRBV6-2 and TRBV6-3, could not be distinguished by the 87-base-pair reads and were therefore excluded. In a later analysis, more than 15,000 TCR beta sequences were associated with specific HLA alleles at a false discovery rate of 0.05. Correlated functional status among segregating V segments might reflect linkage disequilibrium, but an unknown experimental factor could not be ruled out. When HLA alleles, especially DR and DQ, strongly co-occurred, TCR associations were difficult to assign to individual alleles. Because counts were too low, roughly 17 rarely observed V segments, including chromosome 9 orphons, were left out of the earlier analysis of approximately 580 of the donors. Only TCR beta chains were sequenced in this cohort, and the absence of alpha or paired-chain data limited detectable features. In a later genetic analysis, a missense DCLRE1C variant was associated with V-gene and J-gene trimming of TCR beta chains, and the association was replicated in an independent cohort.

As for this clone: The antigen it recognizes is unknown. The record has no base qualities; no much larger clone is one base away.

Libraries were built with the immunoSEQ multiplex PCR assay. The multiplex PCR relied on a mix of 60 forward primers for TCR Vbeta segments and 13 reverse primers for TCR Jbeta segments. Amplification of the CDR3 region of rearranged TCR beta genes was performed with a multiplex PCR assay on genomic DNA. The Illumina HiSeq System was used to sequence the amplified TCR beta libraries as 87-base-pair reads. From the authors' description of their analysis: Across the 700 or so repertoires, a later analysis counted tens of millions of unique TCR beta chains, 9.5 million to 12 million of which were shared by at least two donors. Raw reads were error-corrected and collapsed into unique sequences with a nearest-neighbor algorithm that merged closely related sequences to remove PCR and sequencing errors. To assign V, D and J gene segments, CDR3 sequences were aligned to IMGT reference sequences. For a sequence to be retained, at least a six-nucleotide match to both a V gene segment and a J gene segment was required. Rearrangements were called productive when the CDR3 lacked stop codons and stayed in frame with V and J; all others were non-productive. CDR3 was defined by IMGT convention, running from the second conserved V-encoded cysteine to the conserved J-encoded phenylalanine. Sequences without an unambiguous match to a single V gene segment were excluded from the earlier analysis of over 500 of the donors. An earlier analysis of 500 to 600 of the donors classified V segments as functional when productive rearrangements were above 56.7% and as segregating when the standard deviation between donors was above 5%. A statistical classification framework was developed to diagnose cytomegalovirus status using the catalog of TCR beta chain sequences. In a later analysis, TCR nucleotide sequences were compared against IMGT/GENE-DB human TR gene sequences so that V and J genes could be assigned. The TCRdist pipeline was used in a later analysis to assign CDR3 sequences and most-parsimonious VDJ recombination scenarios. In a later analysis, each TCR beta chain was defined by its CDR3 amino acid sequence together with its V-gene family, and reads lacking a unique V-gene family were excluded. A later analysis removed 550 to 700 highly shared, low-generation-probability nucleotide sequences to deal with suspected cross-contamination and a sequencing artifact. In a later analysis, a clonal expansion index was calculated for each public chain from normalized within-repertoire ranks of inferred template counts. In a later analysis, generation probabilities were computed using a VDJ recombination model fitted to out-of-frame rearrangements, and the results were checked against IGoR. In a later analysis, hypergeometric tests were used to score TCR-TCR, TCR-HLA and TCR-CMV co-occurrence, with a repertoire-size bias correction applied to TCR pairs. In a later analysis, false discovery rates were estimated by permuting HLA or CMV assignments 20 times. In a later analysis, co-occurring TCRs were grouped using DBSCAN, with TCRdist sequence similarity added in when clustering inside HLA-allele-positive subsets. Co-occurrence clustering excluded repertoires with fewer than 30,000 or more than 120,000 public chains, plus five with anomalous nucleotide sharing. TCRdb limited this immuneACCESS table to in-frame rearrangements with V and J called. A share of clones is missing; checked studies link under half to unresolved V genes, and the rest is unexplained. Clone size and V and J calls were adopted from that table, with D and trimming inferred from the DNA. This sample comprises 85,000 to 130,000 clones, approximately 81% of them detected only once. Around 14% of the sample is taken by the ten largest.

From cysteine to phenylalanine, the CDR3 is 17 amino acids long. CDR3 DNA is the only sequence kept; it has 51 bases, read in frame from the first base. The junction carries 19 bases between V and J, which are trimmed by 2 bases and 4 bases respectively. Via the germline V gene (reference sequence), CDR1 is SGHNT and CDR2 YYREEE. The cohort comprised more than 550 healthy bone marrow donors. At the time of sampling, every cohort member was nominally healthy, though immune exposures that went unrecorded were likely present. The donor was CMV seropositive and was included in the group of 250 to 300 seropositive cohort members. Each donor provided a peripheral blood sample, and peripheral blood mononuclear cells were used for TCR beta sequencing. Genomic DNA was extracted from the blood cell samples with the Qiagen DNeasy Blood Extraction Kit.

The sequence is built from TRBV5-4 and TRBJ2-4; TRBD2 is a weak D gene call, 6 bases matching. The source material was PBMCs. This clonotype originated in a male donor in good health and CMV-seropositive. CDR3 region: CASSFYKGRGGKNIQYF. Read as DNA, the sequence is TGTGCCAGCAGCTTCTATAAGGGACGGGGAGGTAAAAACATTCAGTACTTC.